The rows below give T cell receptor beta chains drawn from one sample of a study of long-term antiretroviral therapy in people with HIV. The protocol was immunoSEQ multiplex PCR, while the TCRdb copy is restricted to in-frame clones and leaves out a portion. The sample shows 26,000 or so clones, about 85% of them seen only once. Sequencing was performed on unsorted PBMCs, taken 1.9 years after starting antiretroviral therapy. The receptors originated from a woman younger than 45 with HIV. Both conserved end residues are part of each CDR3. The D gene is left open where the match is weak. Some rows mark clone size as missing; the rest say once, few, many or name a class of expanded clone.

v_call	clone_size	j_call	d_call	cdr3_aa	cdr3_nt
TRBV19	NA	TRBJ2-7	NA	CASSISRGSNYEQYF	TGTGCCAGTAGTATTTCGAGGGGATCAAACTACGAGCAGTACTTC
TRBV29-1	NA	TRBJ1-1	TRBD1	CSVAVTGGKNTEAFF	TGCAGCGTTGCAGTGACAGGGGGTAAGAACACTGAAGCTTTCTTT
TRBV5-6	NA	TRBJ1-1	NA	CASSLVRNTEAFF	TGTGCCAGCAGCTTGGTAAGGAACACTGAAGCTTTCTTT
TRBV2	NA	TRBJ1-6	TRBD1	CASSPEGTGNNSPLHF	TGTGCCAGCAGTCCCGAAGGGACAGGGAATAATTCACCCCTCCACTTT
TRBV20-1	NA	TRBJ1-2	NA	CSAPQGRGYTF	TGCAGTGCTCCCCAGGGCAGGGGCTACACCTTC
TRBV14	NA	TRBJ2-6	NA	CASSQVLFGANVLTF	TGTGCCAGCAGCCAAGTATTGTTTGGGGCCAACGTCCTGACTTTC
TRBV2	NA	TRBJ1-4	NA	CASGTEATNEKLFF	TGTGCCAGCGGTACGGAAGCAACTAATGAAAAACTGTTTTTT
TRBV6-5	NA	TRBJ1-2	TRBD1	CASRDPGQGGGYTF	TGTGCCAGCAGAGACCCCGGACAGGGTGGTGGCTACACCTTC
TRBV5-1	NA	TRBJ2-1	NA	CASAGNEQFF	TGCGCCAGTGCCGGCAATGAGCAGTTCTTC
TRBV7-9	NA	TRBJ1-1	NA	CASKKWHTEAFF	TGTGCCAGCAAAAAATGGCACACTGAAGCTTTCTTT
TRBV27	once	TRBJ2-7	NA	CASSPSGEFVWYF	TGTGCCAGCAGTCCCAGTGGGGAGTTCGTGTGGTACTTC
TRBV30	NA	TRBJ1-2	TRBD1	CAWTEGQLYGYTF	TGTGCCTGGACCGAGGGACAGCTTTATGGCTACACCTTC
TRBV4-1	NA	TRBJ1-6	NA	CASSPIGTIWSPLHF	TGCGCCAGCAGCCCGATCGGGACTATCTGGTCACCCCTCCACTTT
TRBV5-1	NA	TRBJ2-7	NA	CASSLMGGFSYEQYF	TGCGCCAGCAGCTTAATGGGGGGCTTCTCCTACGAGCAGTACTTC
TRBV7-2	NA	TRBJ2-7	TRBD2	CASSPRTSGGPPREQYF	TGTGCCAGCAGCCCCCGGACTAGCGGGGGCCCACCTCGCGAGCAGTACTTC
TRBV5-1	NA	TRBJ2-2	NA	CASQQAHRTGELFF	TGCGCCAGCCAACAAGCGCATAGGACCGGGGAGCTGTTTTTT
TRBV28	NA	TRBJ1-2	TRBD1	CASTLSRTGTDYGYTF	TGTGCCAGCACTCTATCAAGGACAGGTACTGACTATGGCTACACCTTC
TRBV11-2	NA	TRBJ2-3	TRBD1	CASSAPTGKTDTQYF	TGTGCCAGCAGCGCGCCGACAGGGAAAACAGATACGCAGTATTTT
TRBV6-1	NA	TRBJ1-2	TRBD1	CASSERDRRPGQGRHGYTF	TGTGCCAGCAGTGAACGGGATCGACGCCCTGGACAGGGGAGACATGGCTACACCTTC
TRBV25-1	NA	TRBJ1-1	NA	CASSESVMRSGNTEAFF	TGTGCCAGCAGTGAATCTGTCATGAGGTCGGGTAACACTGAAGCTTTCTTT
TRBV6-6	NA	TRBJ2-4	NA	CASTPPGRPYF	TGTGCCAGTACCCCCCCGGGGAGGCCGTACTTC
TRBV30	NA	TRBJ2-2	TRBD2	CAWKKRGGNTGELFF	TGTGCCTGGAAAAAGCGGGGGGGGAACACCGGGGAGCTGTTTTTT
TRBV29-1	NA	TRBJ2-3	TRBD1	CSVAPGQGAGTQYF	TGCAGCGTTGCGCCTGGACAGGGGGCTGGTACGCAGTATTTT
TRBV27	NA	TRBJ2-3	TRBD2	CASSRMRGGALGDTQYF	TGTGCCAGCAGCAGAATGCGCGGGGGGGCCTTAGGAGATACGCAGTATTTT
TRBV7-6	NA	TRBJ2-3	NA	CASSLGRAADTQYF	TGTGCCAGCAGCTTAGGCAGGGCGGCAGATACGCAGTATTTT
TRBV5-1	NA	TRBJ1-2	NA	CASSFGPLRGVDGYTF	TGCGCCAGCAGCTTCGGGCCGCTCCGCGGGGTGGATGGCTACACCTTC
TRBV5-8	once	TRBJ1-4	NA	CASRRTVATNEKLFF	TGTGCCAGCAGGAGGACAGTCGCAACTAATGAAAAACTGTTTTTT
TRBV6-5	NA	TRBJ2-1	NA	CASGEVRRDEQFF	TGTGCCAGCGGGGAAGTTCGCAGGGACGAGCAGTTCTTC
TRBV4-2	few	TRBJ1-6	TRBD1	CASSRAGQGGGPLHF	TGTGCCAGCAGCCGCGCGGGGCAGGGGGGGGGACCCCTCCACTTT
TRBV18	NA	TRBJ1-5	NA	CASSPEGIQPQHF	TGTGCCAGCTCACCTGAGGGGATTCAGCCCCAGCATTTT
TRBV29-1	NA	TRBJ2-1	NA	CSVGAGATEQFF	TGCAGCGTTGGCGCAGGAGCTACCGAGCAGTTCTTC
TRBV20-1	NA	TRBJ1-4	NA	CSAIWSEKLFF	TGCAGTGCTATTTGGAGTGAAAAACTGTTTTTT
TRBV29-1	NA	TRBJ2-3	NA	CSPRLVGLTDTQYF	TGCAGCCCAAGACTAGTGGGACTCACAGATACGCAGTATTTT
TRBV6-5	NA	TRBJ1-1	TRBD1	CASSSGGNTEAFF	TGTGCCAGCAGTTCAGGGGGGAACACTGAAGCTTTCTTT
TRBV15	NA	TRBJ1-4	NA	CATSRDKRTRGKLFF	TGTGCCACCAGCAGAGACAAAAGGACTCGGGGAAAACTGTTTTTT
TRBV19	few	TRBJ1-2	NA	CASSINYGYTF	TGTGCCAGTAGTATTAACTATGGCTACACCTTC
TRBV10-3	NA	TRBJ2-7	NA	CAISETVGLNPYEQYF	TGTGCCATCAGTGAAACTGTCGGGCTCAACCCCTACGAGCAGTACTTC
TRBV7-6	NA	TRBJ2-1	NA	CASSSSSGSRIDEQFF	TGTGCCAGCAGCTCATCCTCCGGCTCAAGGATCGATGAGCAGTTCTTC
TRBV11-2	NA	TRBJ2-3	NA	CASSSARTDTQYF	TGTGCCAGCAGCTCCGCCCGCACAGATACGCAGTATTTT